The T cell receptor beta chain described here comes from a study of blood T cell repertoires in COVID-19. Whole-study context: Whether acute or convalescent, the COVID-19 samples came from the United States, Italy and Spain. Sample material is recorded as cDNA or gDNA derived from T cells, B-cell-depleted T cells, or PBMCs.

Original analysis: Amplification with reference gene primers provided the estimates of nucleated cell counts. The assay was immunoSEQ multiplex PCR, and TCRdb's table has in-frame clones only and misses some. D and trimming were read from the DNA, whereas the V and J calls and clone size are those reported in that table. The table lists just under 40,000 clones, approximately 85% of them singletons, with approximately 9.9% in the top ten. The CDR3 contains 14 residues. V lost 2 bases and J lost 8, with 15 bases in between. Per germline, CDR1 MGHRA and CDR2 YSYEKL. This chain uses TRBV4-1 with TRBJ1-2; D gene uncertain. This sequence originates from a human donor in a cohort sampled during active COVID-19. The sequencing input was peripheral blood. CDR3 coding DNA: TGCGCCAGCAGCCAAAGTGCCAGGAACATGGGCTACACCTTC. Translated, it gives CASSQSARNMGYTF.